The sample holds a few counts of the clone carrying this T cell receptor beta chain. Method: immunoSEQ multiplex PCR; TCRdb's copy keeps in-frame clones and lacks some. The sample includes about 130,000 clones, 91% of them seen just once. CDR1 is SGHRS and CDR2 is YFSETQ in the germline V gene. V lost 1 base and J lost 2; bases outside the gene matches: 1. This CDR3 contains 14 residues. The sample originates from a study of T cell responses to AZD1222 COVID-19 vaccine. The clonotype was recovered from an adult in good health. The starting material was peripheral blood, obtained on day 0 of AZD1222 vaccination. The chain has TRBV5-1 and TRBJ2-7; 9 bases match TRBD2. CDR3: CASSLPSGAYEQYF. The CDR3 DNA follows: TGCGCCAGCAGCTTGCCTAGCGGGGCCTACGAGCAGTACTTC.